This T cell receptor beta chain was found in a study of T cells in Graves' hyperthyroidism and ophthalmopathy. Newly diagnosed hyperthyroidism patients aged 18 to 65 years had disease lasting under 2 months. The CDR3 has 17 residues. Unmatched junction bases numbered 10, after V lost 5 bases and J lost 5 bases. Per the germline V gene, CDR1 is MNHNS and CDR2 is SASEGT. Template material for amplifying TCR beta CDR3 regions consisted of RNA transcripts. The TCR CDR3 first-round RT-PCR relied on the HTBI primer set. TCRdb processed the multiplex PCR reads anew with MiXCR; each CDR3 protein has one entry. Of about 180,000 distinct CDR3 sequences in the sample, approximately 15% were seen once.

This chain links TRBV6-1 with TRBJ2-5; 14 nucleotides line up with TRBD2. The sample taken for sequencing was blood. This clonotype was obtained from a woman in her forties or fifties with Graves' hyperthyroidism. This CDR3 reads CASSRPGLAGVEETQYF. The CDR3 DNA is TGTGCCAGCAGTCGACCGGGACTAGCGGGAGTGGAGGAGACCCAGTACTTC.